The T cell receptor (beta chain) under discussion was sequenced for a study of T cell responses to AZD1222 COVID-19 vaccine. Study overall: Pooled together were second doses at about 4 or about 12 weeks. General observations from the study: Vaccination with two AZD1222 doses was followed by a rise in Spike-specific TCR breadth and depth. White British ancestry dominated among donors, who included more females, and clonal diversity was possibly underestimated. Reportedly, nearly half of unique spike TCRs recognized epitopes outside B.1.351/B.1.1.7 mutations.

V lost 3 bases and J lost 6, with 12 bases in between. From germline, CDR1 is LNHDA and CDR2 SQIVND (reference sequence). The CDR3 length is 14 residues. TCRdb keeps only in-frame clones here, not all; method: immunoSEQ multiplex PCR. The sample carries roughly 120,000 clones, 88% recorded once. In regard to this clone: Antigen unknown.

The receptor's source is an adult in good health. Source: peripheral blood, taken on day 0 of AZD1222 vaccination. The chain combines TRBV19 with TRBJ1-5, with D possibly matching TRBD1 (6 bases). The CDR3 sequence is CASSIMGGGQPQHF. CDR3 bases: TGTGCCAGTAGTATTATGGGAGGGGGTCAGCCCCAGCATTTT.